The present TCR beta chain was sequenced within a study of neoadjuvant anti-PD-1 for oral cavity cancer. Across the whole study: Before surgery, most patients got three to four biweekly 3 mg/kg nivolumab doses. Patients without progression got a fourth dose around day 43. General study points: After neoadjuvant nivolumab, PBMC T cell clonality was significantly higher in non-responders than responders.

Profiling relied on immunoSEQ multiplex PCR, and the TCRdb table lists in-frame clones only, not all of them. The table has about 42,000 clones, 77% seen once. A remark on this clone: Its specificity is not known.

Described time point: after neoadjuvant nivolumab, at surgical resection. Analysis of PBMCs was direct, with no culture step. In germline, CDR1 is MNHEY, CDR2 SVGAGI. V was pared by 5 bases and J by 3 bases, with 10 bases between. CDR3 length equals 14 residues. The sequencing used PBMCs, collected after nivolumab (anti-PD-1) treatment. The rearrangement uses TRBV6-5 and TRBJ2-2; D might be TRBD1 (5 bases). The sequence derives from a person aged 35-79 years with oral cavity squamous cell carcinoma. CDR3 sequence: CASSPGSYTGELFF. For the CDR3, the DNA is TGTGCCAGCAGTCCAGGGTCGTACACCGGGGAGCTGTTTTTT.